This note documents a single T cell receptor beta chain sequence. Its binding antigen is unknown. At one end the junction does not follow the germline gene, possibly because of a read error. CD8 naive samples consisted of CD45RO-negative cells that were positively selected for CCR7, yielding a CD45RA+CCR7+ population without TemRA cells. Donors were healthy HIV-negative adults with no recently reported acute infections or vaccinations. Only Caucasian adults living in Nashville, Tennessee, USA were represented among the donors. Blood was obtained by leukapheresis, after which PBMCs were separated by Ficoll-Histopaque density gradient centrifugation and cryopreserved in liquid nitrogen vapor phase. Purity and quantity of every magnetically sorted T cell population were checked by analytical flow cytometry. Genomic DNA was isolated from every sorted fraction and measured by UV absorbance on a Nanodrop 2000c.

This sample is drawn from a study of shared clonotypes between healthy human individuals (TCRdb year 2020). Notes on the research overall: The cohort included three men and a couple of women between 18 and 49 years of age. For each donor, CD4 naive and CD4 memory were each run on three plates, CD8 naive on two plates, and CD8 memory on one plate. The study deeply sequenced blood TCR repertoires of about 5 healthy adults to estimate repertoire size and the extent of clonotype sharing between individuals. Different laboratories and diverse techniques were used to prepare libraries and sequence TCR repertoires, to increase sequencing depth and limit assay-specific biases. Per donor, leukapheresis produced somewhere between about 0.85 and 9.5 billion PBMCs.

TCR CDR3 regions were amplified from genomic DNA by multiplex PCR using the deep immunoSEQ assay. Genomic DNA extracted from each cell subset was distributed evenly over all wells of several immunoSEQ 96-well plates, and each plate served as one replicate. For sorted subsets, approximately 200 ng of genomic DNA, equivalent to 25,000 to 35,000 T cell genomes, went into each replicate PCR. Purified libraries were quantified with a Qubit 3.0 fluorometer, sized on a Bioanalyzer 2100, and re-quantified with the KAPA Library Quantification kit. A separate single-read 150-cycle Illumina NextSeq 550 flow cell was used to sequence each immunoSEQ 96-well plate. The original methods were these. Because the immunoSEQ output held only junctional sequences and lacked quality scores, the filtering could not match the filtering applied to full-length reads. To assign V/J genes and CDR3, sequences were annotated against IMGT germline references using PyIR, a Python wrapper for IgBLAST v1.9. Any read was removed if the V/J assignment was weak (E-value above 1e-6), the CDR3 was missing, or the read contained stop codons, out-of-frame junctions, or ambiguous translated residues. A V3J clonotype was defined by an identical inferred V gene, J gene, and CDR3 amino acid sequence. To compute the percentage overlap between repertoires, the number of shared unique clonotypes was divided by the size of the smaller repertoire. Repertoire richness was assessed with RTK rarefaction, the Chao1 estimator, and Recon v2.1 estimates of unobserved clonotypes. Generation probabilities were computed with OLGA for all TCRbeta clonotypes obtained by the gDNA method from a handful of donors. The clones in this table, taken by TCRdb from immuneACCESS, are in-frame only. Not every clone is retained; where verified, under half of the shortfall comes from an unresolved V gene, and the cause of the rest is unknown. V and J calls plus clone size are reproduced from that table; the DNA served to infer D and trimming. The table for this sample lists some 2,100,000 clones; about 92% of them were counted only once. The top ten clones comprise around 1.7% of the sample.

The germline V gene encodes CDR1 PRHDT and CDR2 FYEKMQ (reference sequence). Counted from cysteine to phenylalanine, this CDR3 has 12 amino acids. CDR3 DNA only is kept here, 36 bases in frame from base 1. What the study reported, not specific to this receptor: Roughly 5.2% of naive CD4, roughly 3.5% of naive CD8, 2.3% of memory CD4, and 0.35% to 0.5% of memory CD8 clonotypes were shared across a few donors. The small number of donors limited the genetic and exposure-history diversity represented. Based on pairwise subsampling, the degree of clonotype sharing among donors was expected to be affected by sequencing depth. Sampling was restricted to blood, and TCR repertoires in tissues likely differ from the TCR repertoires found in blood. Incomplete sequencing was indicated by rarefaction of sorted-subset datasets, despite the large sequencing depth. Higher generation probabilities were observed for clonotypes shared by all four sorted-subset donors than for non-shared clonotypes. Naive subsets generally had larger estimated clonotype richness than memory subsets did.

The sample taken for sequencing was naive CD8+ T cells from PBMCs. The cell subset or site label of this sample denotes: CD45RA+CCR7+. The clonotype originates from a man aged 18 to 29 in good health. Some clones in this sample may be carry-over from other donors' samples. The chain was built from TRBV13 and TRBJ1-1; no D gene is confidently identified. The DNA is TGTGCCAGCAGCATAGGGTTCACTGAAGCTTTCTTT. Its protein reads: CASSIGFTEAFF.